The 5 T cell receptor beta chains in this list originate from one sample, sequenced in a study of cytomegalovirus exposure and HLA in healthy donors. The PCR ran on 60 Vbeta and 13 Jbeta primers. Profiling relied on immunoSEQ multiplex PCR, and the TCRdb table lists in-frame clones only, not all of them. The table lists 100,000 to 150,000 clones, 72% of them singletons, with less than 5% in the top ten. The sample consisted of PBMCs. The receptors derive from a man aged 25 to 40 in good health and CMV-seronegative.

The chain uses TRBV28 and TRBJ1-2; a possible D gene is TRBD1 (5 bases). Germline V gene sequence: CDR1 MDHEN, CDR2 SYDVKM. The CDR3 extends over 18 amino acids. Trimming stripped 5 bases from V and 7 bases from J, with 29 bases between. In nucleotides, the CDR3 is TGTGCCAGCAGTCCACAACGCAGGGAAGTAGGAAGAAGTCGTGGCTACACCTTC. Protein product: CASSPQRREVGRSRGYTF.

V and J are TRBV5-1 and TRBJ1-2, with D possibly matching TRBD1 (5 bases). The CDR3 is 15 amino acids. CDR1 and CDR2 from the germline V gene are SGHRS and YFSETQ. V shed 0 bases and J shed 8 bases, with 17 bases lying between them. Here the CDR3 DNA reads TGCGCCAGCAGCTTGGCCCCAGGGTCCCCTTGGGGCTACACCTTC. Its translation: CASSLAPGSPWGYTF.

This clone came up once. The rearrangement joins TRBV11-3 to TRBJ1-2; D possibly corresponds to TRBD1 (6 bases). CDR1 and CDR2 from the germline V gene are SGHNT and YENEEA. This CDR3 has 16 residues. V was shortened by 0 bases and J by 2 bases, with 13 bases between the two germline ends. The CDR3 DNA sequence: TGTGCCAGCAGCTTAGAGGGGCCAGGGGTGAACTATGGCTACACCTTC. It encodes CASSLEGPGVNYGYTF.

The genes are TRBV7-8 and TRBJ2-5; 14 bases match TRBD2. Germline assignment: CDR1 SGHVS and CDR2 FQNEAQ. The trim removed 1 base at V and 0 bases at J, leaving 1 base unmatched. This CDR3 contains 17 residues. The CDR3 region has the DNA TGTGCCAGCAGCTTAGGGGGACTAGCGGGGGACCAAGAGACCCAGTACTTC. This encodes CASSLGGLAGDQETQYF.

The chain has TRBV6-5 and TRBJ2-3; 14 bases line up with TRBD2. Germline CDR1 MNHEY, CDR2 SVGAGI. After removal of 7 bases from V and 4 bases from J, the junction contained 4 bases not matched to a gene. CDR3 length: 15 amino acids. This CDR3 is CASTPTSGGADTQYF. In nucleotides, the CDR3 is TGTGCCAGCACTCCGACTAGCGGGGGGGCAGATACGCAGTATTTT.